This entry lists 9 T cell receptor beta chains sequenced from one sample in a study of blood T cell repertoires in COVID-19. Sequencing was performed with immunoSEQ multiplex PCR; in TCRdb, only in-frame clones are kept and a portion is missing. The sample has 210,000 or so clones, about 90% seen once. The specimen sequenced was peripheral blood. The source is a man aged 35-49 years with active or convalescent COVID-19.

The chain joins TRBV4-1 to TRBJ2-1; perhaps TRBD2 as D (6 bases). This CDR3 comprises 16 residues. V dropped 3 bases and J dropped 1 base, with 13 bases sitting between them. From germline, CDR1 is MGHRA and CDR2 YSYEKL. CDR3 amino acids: CASSQVRGGSYNEQFF. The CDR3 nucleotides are TGCGCCAGCAGCCAGGTACGGGGAGGATCCTACAATGAGCAGTTCTTC.

CDR3 in DNA: TGTGCCAGCAGTCGCCCCAGGGGGGCAGGGGTAAACCTCGATAACACCATATATTTT. It codes for CASSRPRGAGVNLDNTIYF. This rearrangement joins TRBV28 to TRBJ1-3, with 7 bases that match TRBD1. This CDR3 spans 19 amino acids. CDR1 and CDR2 (germline): MDHEN, SYDVKM. The ends lost 5 bases at V and 7 bases at J; junction bases unmatched: 23.

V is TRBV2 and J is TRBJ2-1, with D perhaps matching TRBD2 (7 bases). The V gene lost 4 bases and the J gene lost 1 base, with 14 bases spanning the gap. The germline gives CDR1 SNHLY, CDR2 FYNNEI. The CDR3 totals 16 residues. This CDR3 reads CASSAGRGPSYNEQFF. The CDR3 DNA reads TGTGCCAGCAGTGCTGGGCGGGGGCCTTCCTACAATGAGCAGTTCTTC. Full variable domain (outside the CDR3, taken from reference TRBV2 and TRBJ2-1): EPEVTQTPSHQVTQMGQEVILRCVPISNHLYFYWYRQILGQKVEFLVSFYNNEISEKSEIFDDQFSVERPDGSNFTLKIRSTKLEDSAMYFCASSAGRGPSYNEQFFGPGTRLTVL.

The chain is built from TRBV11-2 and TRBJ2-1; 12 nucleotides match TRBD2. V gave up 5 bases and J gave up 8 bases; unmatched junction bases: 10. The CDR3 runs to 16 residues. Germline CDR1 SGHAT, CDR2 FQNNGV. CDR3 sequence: CASSPRLAGAADEQFF. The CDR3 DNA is TGTGCCAGCAGCCCCAGACTAGCGGGAGCTGCGGATGAGCAGTTCTTC.

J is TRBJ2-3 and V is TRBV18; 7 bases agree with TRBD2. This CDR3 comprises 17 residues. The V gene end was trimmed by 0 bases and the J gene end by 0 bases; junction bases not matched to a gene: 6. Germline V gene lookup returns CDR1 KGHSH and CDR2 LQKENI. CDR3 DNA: TGTGCCAGCTCACCACCGTTAGGGGACTATAGCACAGATACGCAGTATTTT. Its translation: CASSPPLGDYSTDTQYF.

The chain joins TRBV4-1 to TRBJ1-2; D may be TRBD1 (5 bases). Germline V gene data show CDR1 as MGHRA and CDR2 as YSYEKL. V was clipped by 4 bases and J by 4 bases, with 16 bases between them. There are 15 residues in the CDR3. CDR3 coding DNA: TGCGCCAGCAGCCTTTCAGCCCAGGGCATCTATGGCTACACCTTC. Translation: CASSLSAQGIYGYTF.

CDR3 bases: TGCAGTGCTAGTGTCCAGGGAAATACCGGGGAGCTGTTTTTT. It translates to CSASVQGNTGELFF. The J gene is TRBJ2-2, the V gene TRBV20-1, with D possibly TRBD1 on 5 matching bases. The CDR3 covers 14 residues. Trimming took off 3 bases at V and 5 bases at J, with 13 bases between the two ends. Looked up from germline, CDR1 is DFQATT and CDR2 is SNEGSKA (reference sequence).

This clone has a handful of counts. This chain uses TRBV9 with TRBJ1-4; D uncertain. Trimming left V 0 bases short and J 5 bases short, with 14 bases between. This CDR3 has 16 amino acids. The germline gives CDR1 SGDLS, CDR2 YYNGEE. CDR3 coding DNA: TGTGCCAGCAGCGTAGATGCAGCGATACAAAATGAAAAACTGTTTTTT. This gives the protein CASSVDAAIQNEKLFF.

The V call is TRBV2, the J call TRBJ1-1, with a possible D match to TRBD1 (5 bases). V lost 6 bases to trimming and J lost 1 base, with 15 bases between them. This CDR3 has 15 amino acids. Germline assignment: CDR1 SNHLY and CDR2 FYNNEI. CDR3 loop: CASRQMRGGNTEAFF. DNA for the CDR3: TGTGCCAGCAGACAAATGCGGGGGGGGAACACTGAAGCTTTCTTT.